This entry lists 32 T cell receptor beta chains sequenced from one sample in a study of T cells in Graves' hyperthyroidism and ophthalmopathy. Amplified regions were TCR beta CDR3 sequences from RNA transcripts. The TCR CDR3 first-round RT-PCR relied on the HTBI primer set. TCRdb re-derived calls from the multiplex PCR reads in MiXCR, one entry per CDR3 protein. The profile covers fewer than 400,000 distinct CDR3 sequences, with about 14% appearing a single time and 25% to 30% taken by the ten largest. The sequenced sample consisted of blood. All receptors come from a man between 50 and 59 years old with Graves' ophthalmopathy.

This clonotype was counted at least ten times. The chain couples TRBV11-2 to TRBJ2-1, with TRBD2 matching over 9 bases. Germline CDR1 and CDR2: SGHAT and FQNNGV. Germline trimming cut 4 bases from V and 9 bases from J; bases unmatched to any gene: 19. The CDR3 covers 18 residues. The CDR3 sequence is CASSSYMFPVAGVGEQFF. The CDR3 DNA is TGTGCCAGCAGCTCTTATATGTTTCCGGTAGCGGGAGTTGGTGAGCAGTTCTTC.

The V and J genes are TRBV24-1 and TRBJ2-1, with TRBD1 identical over 8 bases. The germline V gene has CDR1 KGHDR and CDR2 SFDVKD. The junction had 5 bases not matched to a gene; V was cut back by 5 bases and J by 6 bases. The CDR3 spans 14 residues. CDR3 residues: CATSGPGQGNEQFF. The CDR3 DNA reads TGTGCCACCAGTGGGCCTGGACAGGGCAATGAGCAGTTCTTC.

Only a few counts were recorded for this clonotype. The V and J genes are TRBV3-1 and TRBJ2-7, with 13 bases matching TRBD2. Losses at the gene ends were 1 base for V and 4 bases for J; bases not matched to a gene: 7. This CDR3 region has 17 residues. The germline V gene has CDR1 LGHDT and CDR2 YNNKEL (reference sequence). The CDR3 bases are TGTGCCAGCAGCCAAGCAACCACTAGCGGGAGGGGTTACGAGCAGTACTTC. This encodes CASSQATTSGRGYEQYF.

This clonotype was seen a few times. It may be a read error: a sequence one base away is much more abundant. The CDR3 here is CASSPDGSSYNEQSF. CDR3 nucleotide sequence: TGTGCCAGCTCACCTGACGGGAGCTCCTACAATGAGCAGTCCTTC. This rearrangement joins TRBV18 to TRBJ2-1, with D maybe TRBD2 (6 bases). The CDR3 spans 15 residues. The germline V gene encodes CDR1 KGHSH and CDR2 LQKENI. Using reference TRBV18 and TRBJ2-1 for the parts outside the CDR3, the full variable domain is NAGVMQNPRHLVRRRGQEARLRCSPMKGHSHVYWYRQLPEEGLKFMVYLQKENIIDESGMPKERFSAEFPKEGPSILRIQQVVRGDSAAYFCASSPDGSSYNEQSFGPGTRLTVL.

The chain uses TRBV15 and TRBJ2-1; D perhaps matches TRBD2 (6 bases). V was clipped by 0 bases and J by 1 base, with 10 bases between them. Germline V lookup: CDR1 LNHNV, CDR2 YYDKDF (reference sequence). The CDR3 runs 16 residues. The DNA of the CDR3 is TGTGCCACCAGCAGAGACGGGAGCCGTTCCTACAATGAGCAGTTCTTC. This encodes CATSRDGSRSYNEQFF. Full variable domain (rest looked up from reference TRBV15 and TRBJ2-1): DAMVIQNPRYQVTQFGKPVTLSCSQTLNHNVMYWYQQKSSQAPKLLFHYYDKDFNNEADTPDNFQSRRPNTSFCFLDIRSPGLGDTAMYLCATSRDGSRSYNEQFFGPGTRLTVL.

This clonotype was picked up many times. CDR3 sequence: CASSEAGYEQFF. CDR3 coding DNA: TGTGCCAGCAGTGAAGCGGGATATGAGCAGTTCTTC. This rearrangement joins TRBV2 to TRBJ2-1; D is unclear. This CDR3 has 12 residues. Germline CDR1 reads SNHLY; CDR2 reads FYNNEI. Trimming took off 0 bases at V and 8 bases at J, with 5 bases between the two ends.

This clonotype was counted at least ten times. The chain employs TRBV20-1 and TRBJ2-1, with TRBD2 matching 9 bases. From germline, CDR1 is DFQATT and CDR2 SNEGSKA (reference sequence). With V trimmed by 3 bases and J by 5 bases, 5 bases remained unmatched. This CDR3 contains 14 residues. The CDR3, as DNA: TGCAGTGCTAGCAGACTAGCGGAGAACAATGAGCAGTTCTTC. It encodes CSASRLAENNEQFF.

This clonotype was seen a handful of times. The rearrangement uses TRBV12-5 and TRBJ2-2; D unresolved. The germline V and J ends were trimmed by 0 bases and 4 bases, with 12 bases remaining between them. CDR1 is LGHNT and CDR2 is FRNRAP in the germline V gene. The CDR3 spans 16 residues. In DNA, the CDR3 is TGTGCTAGTGGTTTGGTATCTGATGGGTTCACCGGGGAGCTGTTTTTT. It encodes CASGLVSDGFTGELFF.

V is TRBV30 and J is TRBJ2-7; D call uncertain. Trimming shortened V by 5 bases and J by 6 bases, and 8 bases separated the two germline ends. CDR3 length equals 10 residues. Germline CDR1 GTSNPN, CDR2 SVGIG (reference sequence). The CDR3 sequence is CAWGSREQYF. CDR3 DNA sequence: TGTGCCTGGGGCAGCCGCGAGCAGTACTTC.

V usage is TRBV2 and J usage is TRBJ2-3, with D unclear. V shed 0 bases and J shed 3 bases, with 4 bases lying between them. The CDR3 has 13 residues. Looked up from germline, CDR1 is SNHLY and CDR2 is FYNNEI. CDR3: CASSEAATDTQYF. The CDR3 nucleotides read TGTGCCAGCAGTGAAGCGGCAACAGATACGCAGTATTTT.

This clonotype was seen more than once but under ten times. This sequence joins TRBV10-3 and TRBJ2-5; 7 nucleotides agree with TRBD1. Germline assignment: CDR1 ENHRY and CDR2 SYGVKD. V was clipped by 10 bases and J by 5 bases; unmatched bases: 10. This CDR3 has 13 residues. CDR3 amino acids: CATYPGTEETQYF. Written as DNA, the CDR3 is TGTGCCACCTACCCTGGGACAGAGGAGACCCAGTACTTC.

V usage is TRBV20-1 and J usage is TRBJ1-2; D gene unclear. The CDR3 covers 14 residues. Per germline, CDR1 DFQATT and CDR2 SNEGSKA (reference sequence). V was shortened by 6 bases and J by 5 bases, with 19 bases between the two germline ends. CDR3 in DNA: TGCAGTGCCCAGACTGGGTCTAGCGGGTATGGCTACACCTTC. It translates to CSAQTGSSGYGYTF.

CDR3 sequence reads: CASNLQGEAFF. In DNA form, the CDR3 reads TGTGCCAGTAATCTACAGGGCGAAGCTTTCTTT. The chain combines TRBV19 with TRBJ1-1, with a tentative D call TRBD1 (6 bases). Trimming removed 7 bases at V and 8 bases at J, with 11 bases between. CDR1 LNHDA and CDR2 SQIVND come from the germline V gene (reference sequence). This CDR3 has 11 amino acids.

This clonotype occurred many times. The chain carries TRBV5-1 and TRBJ2-7; 14 bases are a match to TRBD2. Germline CDR1 is SGHRS and CDR2 is YFSETQ. V shed 3 bases and J 6 bases; nucleotides not matched to a gene: 11. The CDR3 consists of 17 residues. The CDR3 reads CASSSGLAGAFLLEQYF. The CDR3 nucleotides are TGCGCCAGCAGCTCGGGACTAGCGGGAGCGTTTTTACTCGAGCAGTACTTC.

As regards this clonotype: One base away lies a much larger clone, so this may be a sequencing read error. The chain recombines TRBV20-1 with TRBJ2-7, with D perhaps being TRBD1 or TRBD2 (5 bases each). Germline V gene lookup returns CDR1 DFQATT and CDR2 SNEGSKA (reference sequence). The CDR3 length is 13 residues. As DNA, the CDR3 is TGCAGTGCTAGCCGGGACCGCTACTACGAGCAGCACTTC. This gives the protein CSASRDRYYEQHF.

The chain uses TRBV7-2 and TRBJ1-5, with a possible D match to TRBD1 (6 bases). Germline CDR1 and CDR2: SGHTA and FQGNSA. Trimming removed 1 base at V and 0 bases at J, with 22 bases between. This CDR3 comprises 20 residues. The CDR3 sequence: CASSLVSQAWGGGSNQPQHF. CDR3 sequence (DNA): TGTGCCAGCAGCTTAGTTTCGCAGGCCTGGGGGGGCGGTAGCAATCAGCCCCAGCATTTT.

There are many counts of this clonotype. The J gene is TRBJ2-1, the V gene TRBV5-1; a possible D gene is TRBD2 (5 bases). V was cut by 0 bases and J by 4 bases, with 11 bases left in between. Germline V gene data show CDR1 as SGHRS and CDR2 as YFSETQ. The CDR3 is 15 amino acids. Here the CDR3 DNA reads TGCGCCAGCAGCTTGGAGGTAGCGAGATACAATGAGCAGTTCTTC. It specifies CASSLEVARYNEQFF.

This clonotype was counted many times. The genes are TRBV2 and TRBJ2-1, with D perhaps matching TRBD1 (5 bases). With 8 bases removed from V and 5 bases from J, the gap between germline ends came to 13 bases. Germline V gene sequence: CDR1 SNHLY, CDR2 FYNNEI. CDR3 size: 13 residues. The CDR3 nucleotides are TGTGCCAGCGGAAGACAGACTGACAATGAGCAGTTCTTC. Translating gives CASGRQTDNEQFF.

The gene calls are TRBV11-2 and TRBJ2-5; 11 bases align to TRBD2. The CDR3 covers 16 residues. Looked up from germline, CDR1 is SGHAT and CDR2 is FQNNGV. V lost 3 bases and J lost 5; bases outside the gene matches: 8. CDR3 nucleotides: TGTGCCAGCAGCTTGGCCCCGGGACTAGCGGTGGAGACCCAGTACTTC. Translated, it gives CASSLAPGLAVETQYF.

This clonotype was counted many times. The rearrangement joins TRBV7-8 to TRBJ2-7, with D possibly being TRBD1 or TRBD2 (5 bases each). Trimming took off 4 bases at V and 3 bases at J, with 16 bases between the two ends. The germline V gene encodes CDR1 SGHVS and CDR2 FQNEAQ. This CDR3 contains 15 residues. CDR3 nucleotides: TGTGCCAGCAGCTCTTTTATTGGGACCGACTACGAGCAGTACTTC. It codes for CASSSFIGTDYEQYF.

At least ten counts were recorded for this clonotype. This chain connects TRBV20-1 to TRBJ2-3, with D perhaps matching TRBD1 (5 bases). Germline values: CDR1 DFQATT, CDR2 SNEGSKA (reference sequence). The CDR3 length is 13 residues. Trimming stripped 5 bases from V and 2 bases from J, with 11 bases between. The chain's CDR3 is CSAETEPTDTQYF. CDR3 sequence (DNA): TGCAGTGCTGAGACAGAACCCACAGATACGCAGTATTTT.

V usage is TRBV5-1 and J usage is TRBJ2-3; 15 bases align to TRBD2. The V segment lost 4 bases and the J segment 4 bases; nucleotides outside the gene matches: 7. CDR1 and CDR2 from the germline V gene are SGHRS and YFSETQ. The CDR3 runs to 17 residues. CDR3 in amino acids: CASSVGLAGGAADTQYF. The CDR3 coding sequence is TGCGCCAGCAGCGTGGGACTAGCGGGAGGCGCCGCAGATACGCAGTATTTT.

This clonotype was seen repeatedly, ten times or more. The genes are TRBV30 and TRBJ1-6, with a tentative D call TRBD1 (5 bases). The V gene's germline CDR1 is GTSNPN and CDR2 SVGIG (reference sequence). V lost 8 bases, J lost 6 bases, and 14 bases lay in between. This CDR3 spans 13 amino acids. For the CDR3, the DNA is TGTGCCCGACTACAGGAGCGTAATTCACCCCTCCACTTT. Protein: CARLQERNSPLHF.

This clonotype was seen many times. This chain connects TRBV6-2 or TRBV6-3 to TRBJ2-1; 10 bases are a match to TRBD2. Germline trimming cut 5 bases from V and 4 bases from J; bases unmatched to any gene: 14. Germline CDR1 reads MNHEY; CDR2 reads SVGEGT. This CDR3 has 18 residues. CDR3 bases: TGTGCCAGCAGTCCACGGAGAGTAGCGGGGGGACTTTACAATGAGCAGTTCTTC. It translates to CASSPRRVAGGLYNEQFF.

This clonotype was seen ten or more times. J is TRBJ2-3 and V is TRBV28; the match to TRBD2 covers 9 bases. V lost 4 bases to trimming and J lost 2 bases; unmatched junction nucleotides: 7. Germline values: CDR1 MDHEN, CDR2 SYDVKM. There are 16 residues in the CDR3. CDR3 nucleotide sequence: TGTGCCAGCAGTTCTAGCGGGGTGGGACCCACAGATACGCAGTATTTT. It is translated as CASSSSGVGPTDTQYF.

The chain links TRBV2 to TRBJ2-7; 9 nucleotides line up with TRBD1. The V gene end was trimmed by 7 bases and the J gene end by 6 bases; junction bases not matched to a gene: 4. The CDR3 contains 12 residues. Germline CDR1 is SNHLY and CDR2 is FYNNEI. The CDR3 sequence: CASMTGGGEQYF. CDR3 DNA: TGTGCCAGCATGACAGGGGGTGGCGAGCAGTACTTC.

This CDR3 reads CASSPPRQWNTEAFF. The CDR3 DNA follows: TGTGCCAGCAGTCCCCCGCGCCAGTGGAACACTGAAGCTTTCTTT. V and J are TRBV28 and TRBJ1-1; no definite D call. Between the trimmed V and J ends, which lost 5 bases and 1 base, there was a span of 14 bases. This CDR3 is built from 15 residues. Looked up from germline, CDR1 is MDHEN and CDR2 is SYDVKM. Supplemented by reference TRBV28 and TRBJ1-1, the full variable domain reads DVKVTQSSRYLVKRTGEKVFLECVQDMDHENMFWYRQDPGLGLRLIYFSYDVKMKEKGDIPEGYSVSREKKERFSLILESASTNQTSMYLCASSPPRQWNTEAFFGQGTRLTVV.

In its sample, this clonotype was seen a few times. Possible read error: a much larger clone is one base away. J is TRBJ2-1 and V is TRBV27, with 13 bases identical to TRBD2. Trimming took 1 base from V and 3 from J; bases not matched to a gene: 21. The CDR3 length is 23 residues. Germline CDR1 and CDR2: MNHEY and SMNVEV (reference sequence). CDR3 sequence reads: CASSLWLDRAPLAGGPGYNEQFF. CDR3 in DNA: TGTGCCAGCAGTTTATGGCTAGACAGGGCCCCACTAGCGGGAGGGCCGGGCTACAATGAGCAGTTCTTC.

Worth noting for this clonotype: Just one base apart from a much larger clone, this may be a read error. The chain employs TRBV7-6 and TRBJ2-7; 8 bases agree with TRBD1. Losses at the gene ends were 4 bases for V and 5 bases for J; bases not matched to a gene: 10. CDR1 and CDR2 from the germline V gene are SGHVS and FNYEAQ. The CDR3 covers 15 residues. DNA of the CDR3: TGTGCCAGCAGCTATCAGGGCAGGGGGCGCGACGAGCAGTACTTC. Translation: CASSYQGRGRDEQYF.

This clonotype has at least ten counts. The V gene is TRBV11-1, the J gene TRBJ2-5, with D perhaps TRBD2 (6 bases). The CDR3 is made up of 15 amino acids. CDR1 and CDR2 from the germline V gene are SGHAT and FQDESV (reference sequence). Between the trimmed V and J ends, which lost 4 bases and 3 bases, there was a span of 15 bases. CDR3 loop: CASSSEPREKETQYF. The CDR3 region has the DNA TGTGCCAGCAGCTCAGAACCCCGGGAGAAAGAGACCCAGTACTTC.

In its sample, this clonotype was seen many times. J is TRBJ2-5 and V is TRBV12-3 or TRBV12-4; D possibly corresponds to TRBD2 (6 bases). This CDR3 comprises 15 residues. V lost 2 bases and J 5 bases, leaving 15 bases between the germline ends. CDR3 nucleotide sequence: TGTGCCAGCAGTTTAACGCTAGCGACCCGCGAGACCCAGTACTTC. It encodes CASSLTLATRETQYF.

This clonotype was detected ten times or more. The chain couples TRBV7-2 to TRBJ2-3; D gene unclear. This CDR3 has 15 residues. V gave up 1 base and J gave up 3 bases, with 11 bases separating them. In germline, CDR1 is SGHTA, CDR2 FQGNSA. CDR3 sequence: CASSLEAPNTDTQYF. The CDR3 nucleotides read TGTGCCAGCAGCTTAGAAGCGCCAAATACAGATACGCAGTATTTT.